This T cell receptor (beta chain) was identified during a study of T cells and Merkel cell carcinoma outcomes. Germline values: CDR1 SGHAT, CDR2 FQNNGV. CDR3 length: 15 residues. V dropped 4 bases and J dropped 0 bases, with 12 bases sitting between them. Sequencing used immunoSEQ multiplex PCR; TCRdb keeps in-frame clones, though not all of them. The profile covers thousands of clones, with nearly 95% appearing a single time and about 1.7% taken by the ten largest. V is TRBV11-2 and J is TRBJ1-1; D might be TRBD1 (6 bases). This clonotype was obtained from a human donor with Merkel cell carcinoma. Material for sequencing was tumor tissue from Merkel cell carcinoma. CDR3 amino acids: CASSSRGNMNTEAFF. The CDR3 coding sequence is TGTGCCAGCAGCTCCAGGGGAAACATGAACACTGAAGCTTTCTTT.